These 3 T cell receptor beta chains originate from one sample sequenced in a study of metastatic and nonmetastatic thyroid tumors. Among the patients, none had received any treatment before thyroid surgery. TCRdb re-called the PCR reads through MiXCR. The sample shows around 15,000 clones, about 3.7% of them seen only once. The specimen was tumor tissue. Receptor source: a female donor with papillary thyroid cancer or a benign thyroid nodule (not recorded which). Some clones in this sample may be carry-over from other donors' samples.

The chain uses TRBV28 and TRBJ2-3; TRBD2 aligns across 9 bases. The CDR3 sequence is 17 residues long. Germline V lookup: CDR1 MDHEN, CDR2 SYDVKM. V was pared by 6 bases and J by 3 bases, with 13 bases of the junction left unmatched. CDR3 protein: CASSRLAVTQLTDTQYF. The CDR3 DNA sequence: TGTGCCAGCAGCAGACTAGCGGTGACTCAGCTGACAGATACGCAGTATTTT.

This chain links TRBV7-3 with TRBJ2-2, with D perhaps TRBD2 (5 bases). The germline V gene encodes CDR1 SGHTA and CDR2 FQGTGA. V gave up 3 bases and J gave up 5 bases, with 10 bases separating them. The CDR3 is 14 residues long. The CDR3, as DNA: TGTGCCAGCAGCTTGATCGCGGGTACCGGGGAGCTGTTTTTT. This gives the protein CASSLIAGTGELFF.

The chain carries TRBV6-1 and TRBJ1-1, with TRBD1 as a possible D gene (5 bases). The CDR3 runs to 15 residues. Germline V CDR1 and CDR2: MNHNS, SASEGT. Between the trimmed V and J ends, which lost 2 bases and 0 bases, there was a span of 10 bases. CDR3 protein: CASSESGRVNTEAFF. The CDR3, as DNA: TGTGCCAGCAGTGAATCCGGCAGGGTGAACACTGAAGCTTTCTTT.